This entry lists 8 T cell receptor beta chains sequenced from one sample in a study of blood T cell repertoires in COVID-19. Sequencing used immunoSEQ multiplex PCR; TCRdb keeps in-frame clones, though not all of them. The data contain 60,000 or so clones, around 83% of them singletons. The specimen was peripheral blood. These receptor sequences come from a human donor in a cohort sampled during active COVID-19.

The V gene is TRBV15, the J gene TRBJ2-6; TRBD1 is a possible D gene (5 bases). Between the trimmed V and J ends, which lost 0 bases and 0 bases, there was a span of 9 bases. Germline-derived CDR1 and CDR2 are LNHNV and YYDKDF (reference sequence). The CDR3 sequence is 17 residues long. The DNA of the CDR3 is TGTGCCACCAGCAGAGATTGGGGCAGCTCTGGGGCCAACGTCCTGACTTTC. This encodes CATSRDWGSSGANVLTF.

The V call is TRBV19, the J call TRBJ1-2; TRBD1 is a possible D gene (6 bases). V dropped 9 bases and J dropped 4 bases, with 18 bases sitting between them. Germline V gives CDR1 LNHDA, CDR2 SQIVND (reference sequence). The CDR3 covers 14 residues. The CDR3: CASNSGQTFYGYTF. CDR3 in DNA: TGTGCCAGCAACTCCGGACAGACCTTCTATGGCTACACCTTC.

The CDR3 reads CATSRAGGRETQYF. CDR3 bases: TGTGCCACCAGCAGGGCAGGGGGACGTGAGACCCAGTACTTC. The chain combines TRBV15 with TRBJ2-5; 7 nucleotides match TRBD1. CDR1 and CDR2 from the germline V gene are LNHNV and YYDKDF (reference sequence). The CDR3 loop spans 14 amino acids. The V segment lost 3 bases and the J segment 5 bases; nucleotides outside the gene matches: 6.

The V and J genes are TRBV15 and TRBJ1-1, with no clear D. Trimming stripped 3 bases from V and 11 bases from J, with 16 bases between. The germline gives CDR1 LNHNV, CDR2 YYDKDF (reference sequence). The CDR3 has 13 residues. Here the CDR3 DNA reads TGTGCCACCAGCAGTTTCTCGTCCCCGTCCGCTTTCTTT. Its protein product is CATSSFSSPSAFF.

This clone was recorded a few times. The V call is TRBV6-5, the J call TRBJ1-2; 7 bases are shared with TRBD1. Germline CDR1 reads MNHEY; CDR2 reads SVGAGI. V lost 6 bases to trimming and J lost 0 bases; unmatched junction nucleotides: 1. The CDR3 runs 13 residues. CDR3 sequence: CASRRGPNYGYTF. The DNA of the CDR3 is TGTGCCAGCAGGAGGGGGCCTAACTATGGCTACACCTTC.

The chain couples TRBV29-1 to TRBJ1-2; D is ambiguous. The length of the CDR3 is 14 residues. V lost 0 bases, J lost 4 bases, and 12 bases lay in between. Germline CDR1 and CDR2: SQVTM and ANQGSEA. CDR3 amino acids: CSVEDLWRPYGYTF. The DNA for the CDR3 is TGCAGCGTTGAAGATCTTTGGAGACCCTATGGCTACACCTTC.

This clone has only one observation. The chain joins TRBV5-5 to TRBJ1-6; no firm D call. The V end was cut by 2 bases, the J end by 8 bases, with 11 bases between. The V gene's germline CDR1 is SGHKS and CDR2 YYEKEE (reference sequence). This CDR3 is 14 amino acids long. The CDR3 coding sequence is TGTGCCAGCAGCTTAAATGTACTGGATTCACCCCTCCACTTT. Amino acid sequence: CASSLNVLDSPLHF.

This clone was seen only a few times. The chain combines TRBV5-8 with TRBJ2-7; D is unresolved. V lost 3 bases and J 2 bases, leaving 15 bases between the germline ends. CDR1 is SGHTS, CDR2 YDEGEE, per germline. The CDR3 is made up of 15 amino acids. CDR3 bases: TGTGCCAGCAGCTCCCCCCCGCGATCCGCCTACGAGCAGTACTTC. This gives the protein CASSSPPRSAYEQYF.